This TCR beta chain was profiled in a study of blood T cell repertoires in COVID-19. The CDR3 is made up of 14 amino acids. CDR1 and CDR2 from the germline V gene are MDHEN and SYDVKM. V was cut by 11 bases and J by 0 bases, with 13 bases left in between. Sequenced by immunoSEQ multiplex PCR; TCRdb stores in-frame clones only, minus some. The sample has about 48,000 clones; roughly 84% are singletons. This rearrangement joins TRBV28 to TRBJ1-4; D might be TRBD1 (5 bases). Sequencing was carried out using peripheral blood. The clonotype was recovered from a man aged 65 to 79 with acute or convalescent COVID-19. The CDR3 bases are TGTGCCGGCGGGGGGGATCCAACTAATGAAAAACTGTTTTTT. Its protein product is CAGGGDPTNEKLFF.